The clone carrying this TCR beta chain was recorded once. Profiled with immunoSEQ multiplex PCR; TCRdb holds only in-frame clones, not every one. The sample consists of 8,500 to 11,000 clones, approximately 90% of them appearing once. The record originates from a study of control samples from healthy donors and cancer patients. This CDR3 is built from 13 residues. Deletions cut 4 bases from V and 6 bases from J, with 9 bases between. Germline CDR1 is LNHNV and CDR2 is YYDKDF (reference sequence). The source is a man aged 55 to 69 with colorectal cancer. Sequencing input: PBMCs. The chain is built from TRBV15 and TRBJ1-4; D gene uncertain. CDR3 loop: CATSIDKHEKLFF. CDR3 bases: TGTGCCACCAGCATAGACAAACATGAAAAACTGTTTTTT.